One sample yielded the 11 T cell receptor beta chains listed below, sequenced in a study of T cells in Graves' hyperthyroidism and ophthalmopathy. Template material for amplifying TCR beta CDR3 regions consisted of RNA transcripts. The study used the HTBI primer set for a first-round RT-PCR of the TCR CDR3. Using its own MiXCR run on the multiplex PCR reads, TCRdb lists one record per CDR3 protein. The sample has 100,000 to 130,000 distinct CDR3 sequences; approximately 15% are singletons. The sample comprised blood. Source of these receptors: a woman in her 50s with Graves' hyperthyroidism.

This clonotype was seen a few times. The rearrangement joins TRBV30 to TRBJ2-7; 9 bases match TRBD2. Trimming removed 1 base from V and 3 bases from J; junction bases left unmatched: 7. CDR3 length: 15 residues. The germline V gene encodes CDR1 GTSNPN and CDR2 SVGIG (reference sequence). The DNA for the CDR3 is TGTGCCTGGAGTGACTGGACTAGCGTAAACTACGAGCAGTACTTC. As protein: CAWSDWTSVNYEQYF.

Worth noting for this clonotype: It may be a read error: a sequence one base away is much more abundant. This chain joins TRBV5-6 and TRBJ2-1, with a possible D match to TRBD1 (6 bases). CDR1 is SGHDT and CDR2 is YYEEEE in the germline V gene. The ends were cut back, 5 bases at V and 1 base at J, with 19 bases in the middle. There are 17 residues in the CDR3. CDR3 residues: CASSGRDIRFSYNEQFF. In DNA, the CDR3 is TGTGCCAGCAGTGGACGGGACATTCGATTTTCCTACAATGAGCAGTTCTTC.

This clonotype was recorded many times. The V gene is TRBV10-3, the J gene TRBJ2-3, with 9 nucleotides matching TRBD2. The CDR3 runs to 17 residues. Germline CDR1 and CDR2: ENHRY and SYGVKD. V lost 6 bases and J lost 5; bases outside the gene matches: 15. DNA for the CDR3: TGTGCCATCAGCCCCGGGGGCGGGAGGGCCTTTGGAGATACGCAGTATTTT. Translated, it gives CAISPGGGRAFGDTQYF.

The DNA of the CDR3 is TGTGCCACCAGTGGGACAGCCTACTACGAGCAGTACTTC. Protein product: CATSGTAYYEQYF. V usage is TRBV24-1 and J usage is TRBJ2-7; D possibly corresponds to TRBD1 (6 bases). The CDR3 length is 13 residues. Between the trimmed V and J ends, which lost 5 bases and 3 bases, there was a span of 10 bases. Germline CDR1 reads KGHDR; CDR2 reads SFDVKD.

This clonotype was counted many times. V usage is TRBV3-1 and J usage is TRBJ2-1; 7 positions match TRBD2. The CDR3 runs to 15 residues. The junction had 9 bases not matched to a gene; V was cut back by 1 base and J by 9 bases. Germline V lookup: CDR1 LGHDT, CDR2 YNNKEL (reference sequence). The CDR3 reads CASSQANGRHSEQFF. The CDR3 nucleotides read TGTGCCAGCAGCCAAGCAAACGGGAGGCATAGTGAGCAGTTCTTC.

In this sample, this clonotype turned up many times. The V call is TRBV28, the J call TRBJ2-1; D unresolved. Looked up from germline, CDR1 is MDHEN and CDR2 is SYDVKM. Trimming pared 4 bases from V and 3 bases from J, leaving 16 bases between. CDR3 length: 16 residues. CDR3 nucleotide sequence: TGTGCCAGCAGTTATCTTGGCAGGTCCAGCTACAATGAGCAGTTCTTC. Its protein is CASSYLGRSSYNEQFF.

Many counts were recorded for this clonotype. The chain uses TRBV29-1 and TRBJ1-4; D gene unclear. The germline V and J ends were trimmed by 4 bases and 6 bases, with 9 bases remaining between them. The CDR3 has 12 amino acids. Germline CDR1 reads SQVTM; CDR2 reads ANQGSEA. The chain's CDR3 is CSVGEVDEKLFF. Written as DNA, the CDR3 is TGCAGCGTTGGAGAGGTGGATGAAAAACTGTTTTTT.

This clonotype appeared many times. This chain links TRBV28 with TRBJ2-2; no clear D. V dropped 6 bases and J dropped 5 bases, with 10 bases sitting between them. Germline V gene data show CDR1 as MDHEN and CDR2 as SYDVKM. The CDR3 contains 13 residues. The CDR3 sequence: CASRRWVTGELFF. CDR3 DNA sequence: TGTGCCAGCAGAAGATGGGTAACCGGGGAGCTGTTTTTT.

This clonotype was picked up many times. The V and J genes are TRBV20-1 and TRBJ2-3; TRBD1 might be the D (5 bases). From germline, CDR1 is DFQATT and CDR2 SNEGSKA (reference sequence). Trimming shortened V by 5 bases and J by 2 bases, and 14 bases separated the two germline ends. The CDR3 totals 14 residues. CDR3 DNA: TGCAGTGCTTTTGACAGCTTTACCACAGATACGCAGTATTTT. It specifies CSAFDSFTTDTQYF.

This clonotype was seen only once. The rearrangement joins TRBV2 to TRBJ1-2; D is unresolved. The V and J ends lost 9 bases and 6 bases respectively, with 17 bases between them. CDR1 and CDR2 (germline): SNHLY, FYNNEI. The CDR3 totals 13 residues. DNA for the CDR3: TGTGCCAGAGAGCGCCAGCGGGTAGATGGCTACACCTTC. Amino acid sequence: CARERQRVDGYTF.

This clonotype was picked up many times. V is TRBV6-1 and J is TRBJ2-7, with TRBD2 matching over 7 bases. Germline values: CDR1 MNHNS, CDR2 SASEGT. CDR3 length equals 15 residues. The junction had 5 bases not matched to a gene; V was cut back by 1 base and J by 2 bases. The CDR3 sequence is CASSEVAGEPYEQYF. The CDR3 nucleotides read TGTGCCAGCAGTGAAGTTGCGGGAGAACCCTACGAGCAGTACTTC.